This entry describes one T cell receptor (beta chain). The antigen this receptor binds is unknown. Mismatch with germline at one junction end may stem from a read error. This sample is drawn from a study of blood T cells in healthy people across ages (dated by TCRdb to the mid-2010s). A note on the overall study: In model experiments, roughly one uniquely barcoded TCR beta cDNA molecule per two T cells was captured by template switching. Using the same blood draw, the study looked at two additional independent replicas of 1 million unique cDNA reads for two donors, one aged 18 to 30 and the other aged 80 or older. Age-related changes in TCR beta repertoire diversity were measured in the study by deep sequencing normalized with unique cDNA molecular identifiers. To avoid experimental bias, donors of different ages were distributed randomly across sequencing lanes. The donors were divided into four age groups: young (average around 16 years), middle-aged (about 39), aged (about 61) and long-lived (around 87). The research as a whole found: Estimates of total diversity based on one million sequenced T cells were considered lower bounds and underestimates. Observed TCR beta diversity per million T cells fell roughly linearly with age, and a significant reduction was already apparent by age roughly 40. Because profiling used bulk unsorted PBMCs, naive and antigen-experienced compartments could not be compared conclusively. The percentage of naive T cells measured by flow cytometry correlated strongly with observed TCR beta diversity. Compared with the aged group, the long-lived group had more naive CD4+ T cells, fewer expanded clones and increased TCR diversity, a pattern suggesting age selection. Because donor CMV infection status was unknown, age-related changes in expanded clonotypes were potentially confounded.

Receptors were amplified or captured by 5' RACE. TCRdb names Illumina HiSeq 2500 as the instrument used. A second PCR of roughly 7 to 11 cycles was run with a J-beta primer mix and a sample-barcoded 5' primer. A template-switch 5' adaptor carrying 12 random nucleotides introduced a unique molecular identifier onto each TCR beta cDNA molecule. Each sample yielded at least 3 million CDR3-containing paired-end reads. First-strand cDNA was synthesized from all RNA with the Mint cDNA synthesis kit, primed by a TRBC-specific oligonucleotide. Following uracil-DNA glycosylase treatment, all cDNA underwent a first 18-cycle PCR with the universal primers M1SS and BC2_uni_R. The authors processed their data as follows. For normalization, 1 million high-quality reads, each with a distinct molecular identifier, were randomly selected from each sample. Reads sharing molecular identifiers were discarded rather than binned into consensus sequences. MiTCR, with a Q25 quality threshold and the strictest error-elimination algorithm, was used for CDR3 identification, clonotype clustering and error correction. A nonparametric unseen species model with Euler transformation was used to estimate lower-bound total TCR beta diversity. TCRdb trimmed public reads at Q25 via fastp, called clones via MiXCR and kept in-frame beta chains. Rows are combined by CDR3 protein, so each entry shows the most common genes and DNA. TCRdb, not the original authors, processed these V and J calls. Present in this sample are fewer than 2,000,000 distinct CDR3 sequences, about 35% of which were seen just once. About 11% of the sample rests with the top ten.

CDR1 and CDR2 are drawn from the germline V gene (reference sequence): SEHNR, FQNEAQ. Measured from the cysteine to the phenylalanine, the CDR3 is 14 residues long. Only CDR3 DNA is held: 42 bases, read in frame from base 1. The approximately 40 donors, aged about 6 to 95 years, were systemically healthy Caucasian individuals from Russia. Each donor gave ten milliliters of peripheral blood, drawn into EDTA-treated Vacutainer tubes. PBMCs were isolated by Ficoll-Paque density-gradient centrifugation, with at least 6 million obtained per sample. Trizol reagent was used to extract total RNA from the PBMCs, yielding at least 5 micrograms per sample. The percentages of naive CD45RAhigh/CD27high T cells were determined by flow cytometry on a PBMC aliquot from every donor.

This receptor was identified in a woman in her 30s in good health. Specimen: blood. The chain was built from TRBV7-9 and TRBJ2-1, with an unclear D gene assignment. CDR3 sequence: CASSSKPEYNEQFF. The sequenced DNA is TGTGCCAGCAGCTCAAAGCCAGAGTACAATGAGCAGTTTTTC.